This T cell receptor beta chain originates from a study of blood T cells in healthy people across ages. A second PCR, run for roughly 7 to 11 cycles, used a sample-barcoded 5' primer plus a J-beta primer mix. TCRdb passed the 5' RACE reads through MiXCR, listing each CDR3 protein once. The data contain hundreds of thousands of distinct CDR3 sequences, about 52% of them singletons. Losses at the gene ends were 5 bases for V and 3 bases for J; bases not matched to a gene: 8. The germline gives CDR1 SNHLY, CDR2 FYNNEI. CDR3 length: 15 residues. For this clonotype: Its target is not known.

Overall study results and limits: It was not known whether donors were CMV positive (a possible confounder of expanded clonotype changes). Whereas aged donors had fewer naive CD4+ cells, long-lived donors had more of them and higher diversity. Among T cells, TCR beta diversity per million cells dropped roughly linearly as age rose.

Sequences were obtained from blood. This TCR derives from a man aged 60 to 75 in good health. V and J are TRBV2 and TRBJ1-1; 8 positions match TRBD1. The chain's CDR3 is CASSRSTGGDTEAFF. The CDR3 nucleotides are TGTGCCAGCAGTAGATCTACAGGGGGTGACACTGAAGCTTTCTTT.